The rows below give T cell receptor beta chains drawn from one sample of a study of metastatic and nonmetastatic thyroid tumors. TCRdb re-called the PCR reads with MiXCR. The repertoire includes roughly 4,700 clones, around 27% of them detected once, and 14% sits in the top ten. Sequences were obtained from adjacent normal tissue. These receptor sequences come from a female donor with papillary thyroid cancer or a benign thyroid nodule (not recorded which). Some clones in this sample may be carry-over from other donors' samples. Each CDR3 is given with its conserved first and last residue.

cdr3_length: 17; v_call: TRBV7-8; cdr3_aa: CASSPQGRGIKDTEAFF
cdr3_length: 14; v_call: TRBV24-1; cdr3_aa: CATSDWDREDGYTF
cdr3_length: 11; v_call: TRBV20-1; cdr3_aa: CSVQGGNEQFF
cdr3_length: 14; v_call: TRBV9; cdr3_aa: CASSPPLGTGELFF
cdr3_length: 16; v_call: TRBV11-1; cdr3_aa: CASSLRLAGGYNEQFF
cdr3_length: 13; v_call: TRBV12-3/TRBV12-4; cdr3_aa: CASSLGDTYGYTF
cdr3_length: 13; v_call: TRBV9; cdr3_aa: CASSYASTGELFF
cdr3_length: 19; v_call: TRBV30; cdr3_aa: CAWSGDRGARKYWADTQYF
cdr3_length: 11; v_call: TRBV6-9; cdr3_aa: CASSSNTEAFF
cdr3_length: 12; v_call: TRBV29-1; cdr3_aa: CSVEGLGVEQYF
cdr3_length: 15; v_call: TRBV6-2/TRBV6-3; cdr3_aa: CASSYSGGRRNEQFF
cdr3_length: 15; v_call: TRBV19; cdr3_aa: CASSISGPSYNEQFF
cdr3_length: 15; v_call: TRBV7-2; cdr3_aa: CASSLVGMAGNTIYF
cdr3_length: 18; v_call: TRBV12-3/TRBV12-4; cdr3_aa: CASSFLRTAGQVDNEQFF
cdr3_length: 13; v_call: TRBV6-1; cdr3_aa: CASRDGSSYEQYF
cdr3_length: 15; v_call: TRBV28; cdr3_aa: CASSPPAANTGELFF
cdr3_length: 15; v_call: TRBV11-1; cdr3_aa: CASRGETPFSYEQYF
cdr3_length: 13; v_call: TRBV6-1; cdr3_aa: CASTLGQSYEQYF
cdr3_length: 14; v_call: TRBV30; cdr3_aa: CAWSHKTRAAEAFF
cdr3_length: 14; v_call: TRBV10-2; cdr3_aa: CASSVSSTNEKLFF
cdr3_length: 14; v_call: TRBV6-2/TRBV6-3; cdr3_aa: CASSWGPNYNEQFF
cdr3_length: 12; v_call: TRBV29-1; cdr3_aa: CSVWEQGTEAFF
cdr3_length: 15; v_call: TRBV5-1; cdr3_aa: CASRLAVLRTDTQYF
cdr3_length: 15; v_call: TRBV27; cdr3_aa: CASSLSTGNNSPLHF
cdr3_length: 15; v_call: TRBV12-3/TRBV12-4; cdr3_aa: CASSFRLAGGDTQYF
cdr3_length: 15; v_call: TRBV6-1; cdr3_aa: CASRLDRSSTGELFF
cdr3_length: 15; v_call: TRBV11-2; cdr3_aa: CASSLEGHPGNTIYF
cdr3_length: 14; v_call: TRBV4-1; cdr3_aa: CASSQYESTDTQYF
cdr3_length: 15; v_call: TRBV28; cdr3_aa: CASSFYRGRNQPQHF
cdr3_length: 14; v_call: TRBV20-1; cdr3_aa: CSARTPDREGEQYF
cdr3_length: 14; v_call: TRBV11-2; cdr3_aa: CASSLRDRFYEQYF
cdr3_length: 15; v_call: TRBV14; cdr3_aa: CASSLFGQGNSPLHF
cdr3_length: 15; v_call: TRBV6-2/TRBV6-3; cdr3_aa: CASSYSAGNIPPLHF
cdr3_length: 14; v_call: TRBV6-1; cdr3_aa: CASGYGRSYNEQFF
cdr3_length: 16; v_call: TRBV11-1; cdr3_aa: CASSFSMGVGTDTQYF
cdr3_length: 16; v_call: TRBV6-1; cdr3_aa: CASSELAFEMDTEAFF
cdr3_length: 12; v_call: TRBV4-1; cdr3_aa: CASSQGNSPLHF
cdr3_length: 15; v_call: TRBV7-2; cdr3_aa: CASSLLAGTPTEAFF
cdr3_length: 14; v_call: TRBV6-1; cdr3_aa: CASAEALGDTEAFF
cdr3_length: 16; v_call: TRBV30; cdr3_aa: CAWRLGHGWEASEQYF
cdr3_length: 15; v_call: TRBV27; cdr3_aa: CASRRGVYSNQPQHF
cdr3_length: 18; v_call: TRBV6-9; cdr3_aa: CASSLAWGGRALYNEQFF
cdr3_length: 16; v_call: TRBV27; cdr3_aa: CASSPGTSGTSYEQYF
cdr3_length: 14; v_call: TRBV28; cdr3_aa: CASTHHGGSETQYF
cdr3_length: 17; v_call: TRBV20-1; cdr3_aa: CSARQRSRKTYSYEQYF
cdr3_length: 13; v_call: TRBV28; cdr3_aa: CASSLRGRDTIYF
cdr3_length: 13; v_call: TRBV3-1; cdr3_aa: CASSPGEEAGYTF
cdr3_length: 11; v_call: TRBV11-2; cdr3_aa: CASSLEQIMYF
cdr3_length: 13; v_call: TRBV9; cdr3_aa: CASSAEGSGEPFF
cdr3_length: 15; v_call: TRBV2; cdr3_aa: CASSGIQGTTGELFF
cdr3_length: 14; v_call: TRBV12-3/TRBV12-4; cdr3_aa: CASSSKTGDNEQFF
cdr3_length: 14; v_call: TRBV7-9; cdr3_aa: CASSFDSRTQGYTF
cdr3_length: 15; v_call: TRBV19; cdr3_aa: CASIPFHHDGGTQYF
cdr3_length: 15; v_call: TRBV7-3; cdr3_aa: CASSFRQGLRNEQFF
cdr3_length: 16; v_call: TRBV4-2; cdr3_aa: CASSQEGRGRANTQYF
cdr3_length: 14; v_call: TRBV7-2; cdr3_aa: CASSLVGDNNEQFF
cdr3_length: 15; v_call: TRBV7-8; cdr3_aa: CASSLARAGNQPQHF